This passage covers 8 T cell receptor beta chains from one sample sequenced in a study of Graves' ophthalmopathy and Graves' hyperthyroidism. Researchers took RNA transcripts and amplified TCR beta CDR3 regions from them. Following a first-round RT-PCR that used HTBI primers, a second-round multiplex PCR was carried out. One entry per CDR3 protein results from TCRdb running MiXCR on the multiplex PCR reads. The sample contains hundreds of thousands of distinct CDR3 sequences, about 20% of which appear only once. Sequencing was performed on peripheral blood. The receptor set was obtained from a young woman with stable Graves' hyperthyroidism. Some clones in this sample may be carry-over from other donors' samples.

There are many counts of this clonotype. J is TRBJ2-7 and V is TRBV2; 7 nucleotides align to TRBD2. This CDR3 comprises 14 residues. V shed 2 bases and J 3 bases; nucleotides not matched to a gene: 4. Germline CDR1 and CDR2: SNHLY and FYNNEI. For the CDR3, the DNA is TGTGCCAGCAGTGAAAGGTTAGCGGGCTACGAGCAGTACTTC. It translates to CASSERLAGYEQYF.

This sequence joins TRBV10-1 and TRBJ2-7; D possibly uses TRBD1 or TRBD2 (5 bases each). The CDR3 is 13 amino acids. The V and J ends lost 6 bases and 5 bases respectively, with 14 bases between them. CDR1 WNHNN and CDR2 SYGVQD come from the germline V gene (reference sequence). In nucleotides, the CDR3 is TGCGCCAGCAGCCTACTAGGGGTGGACGAGCAGTACTTC. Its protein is CASSLLGVDEQYF.

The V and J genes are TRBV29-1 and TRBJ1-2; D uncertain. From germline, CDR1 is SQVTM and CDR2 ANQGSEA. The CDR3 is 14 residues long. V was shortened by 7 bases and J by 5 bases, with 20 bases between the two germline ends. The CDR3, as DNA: TGCAGCGCTCTCGATGGCGGCAGAGCGTATGGCTACACCTTC. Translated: CSALDGGRAYGYTF.

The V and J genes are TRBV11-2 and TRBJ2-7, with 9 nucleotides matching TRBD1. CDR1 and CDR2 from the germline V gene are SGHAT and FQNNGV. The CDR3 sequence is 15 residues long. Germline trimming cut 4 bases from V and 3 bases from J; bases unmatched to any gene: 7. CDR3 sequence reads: CASSSLRTGDYEQYF. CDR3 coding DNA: TGTGCCAGCAGCTCACTCCGGACAGGGGACTACGAGCAGTACTTC.

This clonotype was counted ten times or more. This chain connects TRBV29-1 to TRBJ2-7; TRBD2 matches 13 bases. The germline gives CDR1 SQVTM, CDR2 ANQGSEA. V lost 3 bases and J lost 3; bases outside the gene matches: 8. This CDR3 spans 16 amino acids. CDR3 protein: CSVEWTSGSSGYEQYF. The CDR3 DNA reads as TGCAGCGTTGAGTGGACTAGCGGGAGTTCAGGCTACGAGCAGTACTTC.

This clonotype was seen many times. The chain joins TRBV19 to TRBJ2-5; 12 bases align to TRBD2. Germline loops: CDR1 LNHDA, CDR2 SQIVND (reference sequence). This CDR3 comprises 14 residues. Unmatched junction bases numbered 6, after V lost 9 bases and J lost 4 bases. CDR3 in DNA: TGTGCCAGCACACTAGCGGGAGGTACAGAGACCCAGTACTTC. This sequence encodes CASTLAGGTETQYF.

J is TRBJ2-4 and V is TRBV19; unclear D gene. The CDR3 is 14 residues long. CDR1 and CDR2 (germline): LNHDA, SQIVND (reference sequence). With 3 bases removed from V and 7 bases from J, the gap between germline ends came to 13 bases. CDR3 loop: CASSMWSWANIQYF. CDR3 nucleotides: TGTGCCAGTAGTATGTGGTCTTGGGCGAACATTCAGTACTTC.

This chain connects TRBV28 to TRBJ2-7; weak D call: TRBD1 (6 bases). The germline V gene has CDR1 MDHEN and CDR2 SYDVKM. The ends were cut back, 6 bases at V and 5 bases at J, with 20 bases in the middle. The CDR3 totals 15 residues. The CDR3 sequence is CASSQRQARIDEQYF. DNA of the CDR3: TGTGCCAGCAGCCAACGACAGGCTAGAATCGACGAGCAGTACTTC. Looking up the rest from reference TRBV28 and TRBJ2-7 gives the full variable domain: DVKVTQSSRYLVKRTGEKVFLECVQDMDHENMFWYRQDPGLGLRLIYFSYDVKMKEKGDIPEGYSVSREKKERFSLILESASTNQTSMYLCASSQRQARIDEQYFGPGTRLTVT.